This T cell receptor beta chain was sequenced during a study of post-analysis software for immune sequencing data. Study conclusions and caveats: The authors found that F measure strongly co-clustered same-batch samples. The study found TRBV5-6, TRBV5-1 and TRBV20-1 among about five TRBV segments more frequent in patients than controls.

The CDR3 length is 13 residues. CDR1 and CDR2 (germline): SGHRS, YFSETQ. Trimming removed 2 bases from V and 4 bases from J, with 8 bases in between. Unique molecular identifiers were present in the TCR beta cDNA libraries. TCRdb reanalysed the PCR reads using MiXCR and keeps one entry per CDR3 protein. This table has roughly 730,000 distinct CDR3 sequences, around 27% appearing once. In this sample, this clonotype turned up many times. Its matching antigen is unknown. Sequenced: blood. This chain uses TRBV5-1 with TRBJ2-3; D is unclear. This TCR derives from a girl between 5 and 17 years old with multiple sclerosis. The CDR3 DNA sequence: TGCGCCAGCAGCTTAAGTCGGGCAGATACGCAGTATTTT. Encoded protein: CASSLSRADTQYF.